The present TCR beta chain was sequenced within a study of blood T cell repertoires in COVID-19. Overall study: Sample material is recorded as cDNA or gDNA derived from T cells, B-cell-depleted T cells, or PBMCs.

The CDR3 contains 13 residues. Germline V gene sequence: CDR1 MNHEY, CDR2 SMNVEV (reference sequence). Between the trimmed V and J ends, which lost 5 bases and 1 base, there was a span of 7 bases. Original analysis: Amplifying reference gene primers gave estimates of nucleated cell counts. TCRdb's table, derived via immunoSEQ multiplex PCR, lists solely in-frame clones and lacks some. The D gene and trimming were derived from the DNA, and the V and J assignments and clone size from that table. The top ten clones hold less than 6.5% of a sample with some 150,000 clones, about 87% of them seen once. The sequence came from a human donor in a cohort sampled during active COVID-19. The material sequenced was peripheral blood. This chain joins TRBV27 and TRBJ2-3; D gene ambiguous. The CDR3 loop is CASSPYGTDTQYF. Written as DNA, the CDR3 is TGTGCCAGCAGTCCTTATGGCACAGATACGCAGTATTTT.